This T cell receptor beta chain comes out of a study of blood T cell repertoires in COVID-19. Study summary: Specimens from acute and convalescent COVID-19 originated in the United States, Italy and Spain. Nucleic acid was either cDNA or gDNA, and it came from T cells, B-cell-depleted T cells, or PBMCs.

The table came from immunoSEQ multiplex PCR; TCRdb's copy has only in-frame clones and leaves some out. The sample records over 300,000 clones, approximately 90% being singletons. Per the germline V gene, CDR1 is GTSNPN and CDR2 is SVGIG (reference sequence). This CDR3 has 12 residues. Trimming took off 8 bases at V and 0 bases at J, with 7 bases between the two ends. Participants, about 18 to 100 years old, spanned about 26 US areas. Cohort 3 recovery required two negative PCRs, clearance, or symptom resolution. This chain connects TRBV30 to TRBJ1-4, with D possibly being TRBD1 (5 bases). Sequencing used PBMCs or T cells enriched from blood (not recorded which). The TCR comes from a woman aged 25 to 45 who had recovered from COVID-19. CDR3 in amino acids: CAAGTTNEKLFF. In nucleotides, the CDR3 is TGTGCCGCAGGGACAACTAATGAAAAACTGTTTTTT.